This T cell receptor beta chain was identified during a study of control samples from healthy donors and cancer patients (dated by TCRdb to about 2020). Reading the germline V gene gives CDR1 MNHEY and CDR2 SVGAGI. The trim is 2 bases for V and 8 bases for J, with a gap of 12 bases between the germline ends. Counted from cysteine to phenylalanine, this CDR3 has 13 amino acids. The read is trimmed to its CDR3 DNA, 39 bases read in frame from base 1. A word on this clone: Its cognate antigen has yet to be identified. The sample holds no much larger clone one base away, and base qualities are not on file.

Preparation of the library involved the immunoSEQ multiplex PCR assay. In its TCRdb copy, this immuneACCESS table keeps in-frame sequences only and misses some clones. Where compared with another copy, unresolved V genes explain less than half of these, and the others have no known cause. The sample table shows roughly 130,000 clones, and around 90% are seen once. Roughly 8.7% of the sample lies in the top ten. Specimen: blood. The V gene is TRBV6-5 and the J gene is TRBJ1-2; TRBD1 is a possible D gene, resting on 5 matching bases. The source of this sequence is a man between 18 and 29 years old in good health. Here is the DNA: TGTGCCAGCAGTTACAATGGGGCAGTGGGCTACACCTTC. Its product reads: CASSYNGAVGYTF.